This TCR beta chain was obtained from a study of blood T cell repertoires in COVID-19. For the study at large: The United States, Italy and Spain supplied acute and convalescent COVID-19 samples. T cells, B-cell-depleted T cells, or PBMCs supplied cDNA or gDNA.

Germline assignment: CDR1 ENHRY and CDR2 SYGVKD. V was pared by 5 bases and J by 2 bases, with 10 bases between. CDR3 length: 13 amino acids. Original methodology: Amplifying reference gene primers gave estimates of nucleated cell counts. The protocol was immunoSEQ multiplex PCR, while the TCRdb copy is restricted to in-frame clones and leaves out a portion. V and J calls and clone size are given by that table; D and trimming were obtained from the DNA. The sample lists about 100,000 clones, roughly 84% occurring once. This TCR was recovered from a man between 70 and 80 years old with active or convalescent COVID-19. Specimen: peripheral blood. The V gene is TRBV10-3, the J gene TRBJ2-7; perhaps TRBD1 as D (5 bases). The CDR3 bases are TGTGCCATCAGTAGACAGCCTGCCTACGAGCAGTACTTC. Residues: CAISRQPAYEQYF.